This TCR beta chain is drawn from a study of blood T cell repertoires in COVID-19. About the study: T cells, B-cell-depleted T cells, or PBMCs supplied cDNA or gDNA.

Authors' data handling: It was from reference gene primer amplification that nucleated cell counts were estimated. The table came from immunoSEQ multiplex PCR; TCRdb's copy has only in-frame clones and leaves some out. The V and J calls and clone size are taken from that table; D and trimming were inferred from the DNA. The sample has 180,000 or so clones, about 80% seen once. The V gene's germline CDR1 is GTSNPN and CDR2 SVGIG (reference sequence). V was clipped by 3 bases and J by 5 bases, with 13 bases between them. The CDR3 is made up of 13 amino acids. Living in under 30 US areas, the participants were between about 18 and 100 years of age. Within 2 weeks of study entry, exposed participants had contacted a PCR-confirmed or clinician-diagnosed COVID-19 case.

This sequence was found in a man between 60 and 75 years old who had been exposed to COVID-19. Specimen: PBMCs or T cells enriched from blood (not recorded which). The V and J genes are TRBV30 and TRBJ1-1; D is perhaps TRBD1 (6 bases). This CDR3 is CAWRLQGGTEAFF. The CDR3 DNA reads TGTGCCTGGAGATTACAGGGAGGGACTGAAGCTTTCTTT.